Sequencing of this TCR beta chain was carried out in a study of regulatory T cells in long-lasting Graves disease. Points from the study as a whole: Preferential use of TRBV28, TRBJ1-2 and TRBJ2-5 was seen in persistent disease. Compared with new cases, persistent Graves' patients showed reduced TCR diversity.

Through Arm-PCR of CDR3 regions and iRepertoire HTBI primers, TCR beta libraries were built. TCRdb re-called the multiplex PCR reads through MiXCR, storing one row per CDR3 protein. The sample contains 450,000 or so distinct CDR3 sequences, roughly 20% of which appear only once. Germline values: CDR1 SEHNR, CDR2 FQNEAQ (reference sequence). V trimming: 5 bases; J trimming: 2 bases; junction bases outside the gene matches: 7. The CDR3 covers 15 residues. The time point: persistent/refractory GD, antithyroid drugs over 5 years with positive TRAb. Making the TCR library involved RNA that had been extracted from PBMCs. This clonotype was detected a few times. Its antigen is unknown.

The material was peripheral blood mononuclear cells (PBMCs), obtained when the disease was refractory, from a patient treated with antithyroid drugs. The sequence was collected from a female donor with Graves disease. The chain has TRBV7-9 and TRBJ2-3; 7 nucleotides match TRBD1. This CDR3 reads CASSATGQYTDTQYF. DNA of the CDR3: TGTGCCAGCAGCGCCACGGGACAGTACACAGATACGCAGTATTTT.